This T cell receptor beta chain was identified in a study of tumor-infiltrating lymphocytes in primary liver carcinoma. Losses at the gene ends were 4 bases for V and 5 bases for J; bases not matched to a gene: 5. Germline assignment: CDR1 SGHRS and CDR2 YFSETQ. The CDR3 covers 14 residues. The researchers produced TCR beta cDNA from 400 to 650 ng total RNA with a constant-region primer. What produced the TCR beta libraries was three nested multiplex PCR rounds using slightly modified ARM-PCR. The opening two PCR rounds, around 10 cycles each, paired TRBV1-TRBV30 forward primers with a C-beta reverse primer. A single record per CDR3 protein comes from TCRdb applying MiXCR to the multiplex PCR reads. The table lists around 330,000 distinct CDR3 sequences, roughly 60% of them singletons. Out of unsorted whole blood came the blood RNA, and germline DNA was extracted as well.

The material sequenced was peripheral blood. The TCR originated in a man aged 40-50 years with primary liver carcinoma and hepatitis B virus infection. This chain connects TRBV5-1 to TRBJ1-4; 7 bases align to TRBD1. CDR3 in DNA: TGCGCCAGCAGCGAGGGACAGAGGAATGAAAAACTGTTTTTT. It translates to CASSEGQRNEKLFF.